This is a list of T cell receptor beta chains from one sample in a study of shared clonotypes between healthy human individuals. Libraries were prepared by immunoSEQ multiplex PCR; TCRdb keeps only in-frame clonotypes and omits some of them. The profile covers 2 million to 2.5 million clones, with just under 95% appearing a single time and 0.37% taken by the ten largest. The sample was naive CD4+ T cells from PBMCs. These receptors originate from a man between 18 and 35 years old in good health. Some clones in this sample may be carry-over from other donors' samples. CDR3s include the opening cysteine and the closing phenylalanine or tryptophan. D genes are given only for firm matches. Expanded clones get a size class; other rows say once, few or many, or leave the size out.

TGTGCCAGCAGTGAAATGGGAAGGGTGGCGGGGGGCATTCAGTACTTC	CASSEMGRVAGGIQYF	TRBD2	-	16	TRBV2	TRBJ2-4
TGTGCCACCAGCAGAGAAACAGGGGGTATTTCGGGCTACACCTTC	CATSRETGGISGYTF	TRBD1	-	15	TRBV15	TRBJ1-2
TGTGCCAGCAGCTACATACAGACAGTGGAAGCTTTCTTT	CASSYIQTVEAFF	-	-	13	TRBV7-9	TRBJ1-1
TGTGCCAGCAGAACAGGGGGTCCCGGGGAGCTGTTTTTT	CASRTGGPGELFF	TRBD1	once	13	TRBV6-6	TRBJ2-2
TGTGCCATCAGTCGGGACGGTTCCATCTCCTACAATGAGCAGTTCTTC	CAISRDGSISYNEQFF	-	-	16	TRBV10-3	TRBJ2-1
TGTGCCAGCAGTGAGCAGACTACCTACGAGCAGTACTTC	CASSEQTTYEQYF	-	-	13	TRBV2	TRBJ2-7
TGTGCCAGCAGCTCTACGGGACGGAGCATCTACGAGCAGTACTTC	CASSSTGRSIYEQYF	-	-	15	TRBV7-9	TRBJ2-7
TGTGCCAGCTCAACAGGGGCGAGCCTGGAGACCCAGTACTTC	CASSTGASLETQYF	TRBD1	-	14	TRBV28	TRBJ2-5
TGTGCCAGCAGCACAACCCTGTGGGGCTACGAGCAGTACTTC	CASSTTLWGYEQYF	-	-	14	TRBV28	TRBJ2-7
TGTGCCAGTAGGGCCAGCGGGAGTCGCTACAATGAGCAGTTCTTC	CASRASGSRYNEQFF	TRBD2	-	15	TRBV19	TRBJ2-1
TGTGCCAGCAGCCCTAGGACAGGGGCACCCTCCTACGAGCAGTACTTC	CASSPRTGAPSYEQYF	TRBD1	-	16	TRBV7-2	TRBJ2-7
TGTGCCAGCAGCACGGGAGGGCCTAGCATTCAGTACTTC	CASSTGGPSIQYF	TRBD2	once	13	TRBV13	TRBJ2-4
TGTGCCAGCAGTGGTCCTAGCGGGAGGGCTGGGGCCAACGTCCTGACTTTC	CASSGPSGRAGANVLTF	TRBD2	-	17	TRBV2	TRBJ2-6
TGTGCCAGCAGCCCTTGGGGGACCGGAAACACCATATATTTT	CASSPWGTGNTIYF	-	-	14	TRBV28	TRBJ1-3
TGTGCCAGCAGTGACAGGAACGCTTTGGAGCAGTTCTTC	CASSDRNALEQFF	-	-	13	TRBV6-1	TRBJ2-1
TGTGCCAGCAGCACAGACAGGGCGAATTCACCCCTCCACTTT	CASSTDRANSPLHF	TRBD1	-	14	TRBV7-2	TRBJ1-6
TGTGCCAGCCAGGGCCAGGGGAGGAACGAGCAGTACTTC	CASQGQGRNEQYF	-	once	13	TRBV7-9	TRBJ2-7
TGTGCCTGGAGTGTAGGGTCAGGGCTCAATGAAAAACTGTTTTTT	CAWSVGSGLNEKLFF	-	-	15	TRBV30	TRBJ1-4
TGCAGCGTTTACAACCTCGACTATGGCTACACCTTC	CSVYNLDYGYTF	-	-	12	TRBV29-1	TRBJ1-2
TGTGCCAGCAGCTTATCGGTGGATACGCAGTATTTT	CASSLSVDTQYF	-	-	12	TRBV7-2	TRBJ2-3
TGTGCCAGCTCACCATATGACTACGCGAACACCGGGGAGCTGTTTTTT	CASSPYDYANTGELFF	-	-	16	TRBV18	TRBJ2-2
TGTGCCACCAGCAGAGATTGGCCCCCCACAGTCAGCACAGATACGCAGTATTTT	CATSRDWPPTVSTDTQYF	-	-	18	TRBV15	TRBJ2-3
TGCGCCAGCAGTTCCGGGACTAGCGCCTACGAGCAGTACTTC	CASSSGTSAYEQYF	TRBD2	-	14	TRBV5-1	TRBJ2-7
TGTGCCAGCAGCCTAGGACGAGACACGTACAATGAGCAGTTCTTC	CASSLGRDTYNEQFF	-	-	15	TRBV27	TRBJ2-1
TGCGCCAGCAGTGAACCCGGGACAGGGGGCGACGAGCAGTACTTC	CASSEPGTGGDEQYF	TRBD1	-	15	TRBV10-2	TRBJ2-7
TGCGCCAGCAGCTTGAGTCTCGGACAGGGCCAAGAGACCCAGTACTTC	CASSLSLGQGQETQYF	TRBD1	-	16	TRBV5-1	TRBJ2-5
TGTGCCAGCAGCGCCGATTTTAACGGGGAGCTGTTTTTT	CASSADFNGELFF	-	-	13	TRBV11-2	TRBJ2-2
TGCGCCAGCAGCTTGTTTGGGGCTCAAGAGACCCAGTACTTC	CASSLFGAQETQYF	-	-	14	TRBV5-1	TRBJ2-5
TGTGCCAGCACCCTTCAACTAAATGTTACGCAGTATTTT	CASTLQLNVTQYF	-	-	13	TRBV27	TRBJ2-3
TGCAGCGTTGATTTACAGAACGACCACGAGCAGTACTTC	CSVDLQNDHEQYF	-	-	13	TRBV29-1	TRBJ2-7
TGTGCCAGCAGCTTAGCCCCCTACGAGCAGTACTTC	CASSLAPYEQYF	-	-	12	TRBV5-6	TRBJ2-7
TGTGCCAGCAGTGGGGGAGGGACTAGTCGAACCGGGGAGCTGTTTTTT	CASSGGGTSRTGELFF	TRBD2	-	16	TRBV2	TRBJ2-2
TGTGCCAGCAGCTTGAATCTTAACTATGGCTACACCTTC	CASSLNLNYGYTF	-	-	13	TRBV5-6	TRBJ1-2
TGCGCCAGCAGCTTGACTGGGAACACTGAAGCTTTCTTT	CASSLTGNTEAFF	-	few	13	TRBV5-1	TRBJ1-1
TGCGCCAGCAGCTTGCTATCCGGACTGGGAACCGGGGAGCTGTTTTTT	CASSLLSGLGTGELFF	-	-	16	TRBV5-1	TRBJ2-2
TGCGCCAGCAGCCAAGTTTCAACAGTCTACGAGCAGTACTTC	CASSQVSTVYEQYF	-	-	14	TRBV4-1	TRBJ2-7
TGTGCCAGCAGCAGGTTTGGGGACGGAGCCAAAAACATTCAGTACTTC	CASSRFGDGAKNIQYF	-	-	16	TRBV28	TRBJ2-4
TGTGCCTGGAGTGTAGCAGGTTTAGGCAACACCATATATTTT	CAWSVAGLGNTIYF	-	-	14	TRBV30	TRBJ1-3
TGTGCCAGCAGCTTAGTGTCAGGTAACACTGAAGCTTTCTTT	CASSLVSGNTEAFF	-	once	14	TRBV7-9	TRBJ1-1
TGTGCCAGCAGTTTTTTTGGGTCAAGGGAGACCCAGTACTTC	CASSFFGSRETQYF	-	-	14	TRBV6-5	TRBJ2-5
TGTGCCAGCAGTTTAAGGGCGCTGCTCACAGATACGCAGTATTTT	CASSLRALLTDTQYF	-	-	15	TRBV27	TRBJ2-3
TGTGCCAGCAGAAAAAATGAAAAACTGTTTTTT	CASRKNEKLFF	-	-	11	TRBV27	TRBJ1-4
TGTGCCAGCAGCTTCCAGACTAGCGGTTACGAGCAGTACTTC	CASSFQTSGYEQYF	TRBD2	-	14	TRBV7-9	TRBJ2-7
TGTGCCAGCAGCGGGAGTTCCGTAGAGACCCAGTACTTC	CASSGSSVETQYF	-	-	13	TRBV7-3	TRBJ2-5
TGTGCCAGCAGCCCACCGGGTTACGAGCAGTACTTC	CASSPPGYEQYF	-	-	12	TRBV28	TRBJ2-7
TGCGCCAGCAGCGGAAGAAGCGGGAAGGGGACAGATACGCAGTATTTT	CASSGRSGKGTDTQYF	TRBD2	once	16	TRBV5-1	TRBJ2-3
TGTGCCAGCAGCTTACTTCCAGGGCCGACCTACGAGCAGTACTTC	CASSLLPGPTYEQYF	-	-	15	TRBV7-3	TRBJ2-7
TGTGCCAGCAGCGGGACAGGGCTCGGAAACACCATATATTTT	CASSGTGLGNTIYF	TRBD1	-	14	TRBV2	TRBJ1-3
TGCGCCAGCGGGACGGAGAGCTCCTACGAGCAGTACTTC	CASGTESSYEQYF	-	-	13	TRBV5-1	TRBJ2-7
TGTGCCAGCAGTTCAAGGGCCCTGGGAAGCACAGATACGCAGTATTTT	CASSSRALGSTDTQYF	-	-	16	TRBV27	TRBJ2-3
TGCGCCAGCAGCAACGGTCATAATAATGAAAAACTGTTTTTT	CASSNGHNNEKLFF	-	-	14	TRBV5-1	TRBJ1-4
TGTGCCAGTAGTATAGTCCCAGGGCCCCACTATGGCTACACCTTC	CASSIVPGPHYGYTF	-	-	15	TRBV19	TRBJ1-2
TGCAGCGCCTCAGGAGGGACACTAGTTAGTGGCTACACCTTC	CSASGGTLVSGYTF	-	-	14	TRBV29-1	TRBJ1-2